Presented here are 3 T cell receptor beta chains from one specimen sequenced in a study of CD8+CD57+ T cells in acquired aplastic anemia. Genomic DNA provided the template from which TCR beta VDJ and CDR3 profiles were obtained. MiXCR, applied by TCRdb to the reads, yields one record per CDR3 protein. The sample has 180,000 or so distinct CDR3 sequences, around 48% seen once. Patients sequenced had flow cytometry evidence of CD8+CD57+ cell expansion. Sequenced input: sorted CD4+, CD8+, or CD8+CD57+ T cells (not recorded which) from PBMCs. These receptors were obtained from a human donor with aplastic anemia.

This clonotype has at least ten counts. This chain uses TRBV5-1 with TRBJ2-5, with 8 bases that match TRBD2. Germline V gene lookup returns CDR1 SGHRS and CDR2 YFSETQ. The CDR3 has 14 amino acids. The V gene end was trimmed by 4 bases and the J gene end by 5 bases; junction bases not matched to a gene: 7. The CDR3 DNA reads TGCGCCAGCAGCCCCCCGCGGGGGGAGGAGACCCAGTACTTC. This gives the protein CASSPPRGEETQYF.

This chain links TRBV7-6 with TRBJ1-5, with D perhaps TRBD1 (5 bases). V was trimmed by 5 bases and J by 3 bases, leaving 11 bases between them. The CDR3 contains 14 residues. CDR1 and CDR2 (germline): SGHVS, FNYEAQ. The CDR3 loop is CASSDTGNNQPQHF. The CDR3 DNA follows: TGTGCCAGCAGCGATACAGGAAACAATCAGCCCCAGCATTTT. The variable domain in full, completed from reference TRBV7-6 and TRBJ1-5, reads GAGVSQSPRYKVTKRGQDVALRCDPISGHVSLYWYRQALGQGPEFLTYFNYEAQQDKSGLPNDRFSAERPEGSISTLTIQRTEQRDSAMYRCASSDTGNNQPQHFGDGTRLSIL.

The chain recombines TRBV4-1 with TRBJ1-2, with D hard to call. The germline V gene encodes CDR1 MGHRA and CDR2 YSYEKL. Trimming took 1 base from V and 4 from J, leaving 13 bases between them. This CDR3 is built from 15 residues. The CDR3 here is CASSQADPGIYGYTF. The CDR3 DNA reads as TGCGCCAGCAGCCAAGCTGACCCGGGGATCTATGGCTACACCTTC.